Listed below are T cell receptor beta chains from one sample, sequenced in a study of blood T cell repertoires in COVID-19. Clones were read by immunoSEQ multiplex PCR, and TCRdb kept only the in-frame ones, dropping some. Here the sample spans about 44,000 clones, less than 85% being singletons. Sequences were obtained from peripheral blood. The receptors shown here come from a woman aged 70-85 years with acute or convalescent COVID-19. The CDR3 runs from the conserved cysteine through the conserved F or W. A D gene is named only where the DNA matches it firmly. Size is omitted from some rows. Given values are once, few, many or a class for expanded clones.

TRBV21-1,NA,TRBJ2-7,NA,CASSKVTSGSYEQYF,TGTGCCAGCAGCAAAGTGACTAGCGGGAGCTACGAGCAGTACTTC
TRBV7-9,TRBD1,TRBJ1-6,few,CASSRGQGDNSPLHF,TGTGCCAGCAGCAGAGGACAGGGCGATAATTCACCCCTCCACTTT
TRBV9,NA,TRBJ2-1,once,CASSVRDLGFYNEQFF,TGTGCCAGCAGCGTAAGGGACTTAGGCTTCTACAATGAGCAGTTCTTC
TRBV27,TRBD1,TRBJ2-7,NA,CASGGDRAYEQYF,TGTGCCAGCGGCGGAGACAGGGCCTACGAGCAGTACTTC
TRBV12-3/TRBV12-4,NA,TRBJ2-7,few,CASSQAYEQYF,TGTGCCAGCAGTCAGGCCTACGAGCAGTACTTC
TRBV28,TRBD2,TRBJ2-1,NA,CASIPLGSGSSGEQFF,TGTGCCAGCATCCCCCTTGGGAGCGGGAGTTCGGGTGAGCAGTTCTTC
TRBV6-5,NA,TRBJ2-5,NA,CASSYSGAGTQETQYF,TGTGCCAGCAGTTACTCGGGGGCGGGTACCCAAGAGACCCAGTACTTC
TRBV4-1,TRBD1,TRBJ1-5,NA,CASSDTGAGQPQHF,TGCGCCAGCAGCGACACAGGGGCAGGTCAGCCCCAGCATTTT
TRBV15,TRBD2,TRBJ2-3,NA,CATGPGLHTDTQYF,TGTGCCACAGGGCCGGGACTACACACAGATACGCAGTATTTT
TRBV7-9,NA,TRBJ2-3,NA,CASRQQADTQYF,TGTGCCAGCAGACAACAGGCAGATACGCAGTATTTT
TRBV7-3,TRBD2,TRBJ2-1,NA,CASSLVTSGGAGEQFF,TGTGCCAGCAGCTTAGTAACCTCGGGAGGGGCGGGTGAGCAGTTCTTC
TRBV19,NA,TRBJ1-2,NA,CASSIIGTSYGYTF,TGTGCCAGTAGTATAATAGGGACAAGCTATGGCTACACCTTC
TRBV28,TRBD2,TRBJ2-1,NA,CASSFPGLAGDPLSSYNEQFF,TGTGCCAGCAGTTTCCCGGGACTAGCGGGAGATCCCCTGAGCTCCTACAATGAGCAGTTCTTC
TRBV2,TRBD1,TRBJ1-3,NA,CASSQSQQGDSGNTIYF,TGTGCCAGCAGTCAATCCCAACAGGGGGACTCTGGAAACACCATATATTTT
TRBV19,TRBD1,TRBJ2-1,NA,CASSIERTGTKQFF,TGTGCCAGTAGTATAGAAAGGACAGGGACCAAGCAGTTCTTC
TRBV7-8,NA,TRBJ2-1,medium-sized,CASSLTRRGLQTPSEQFF,TGTGCCAGCAGCTTAACCAGAAGAGGACTTCAAACTCCCAGTGAGCAGTTCTTC
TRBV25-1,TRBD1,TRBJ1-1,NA,CASQKRGTGVATEAFF,TGTGCCAGTCAAAAGCGGGGGACAGGGGTTGCGACTGAAGCTTTCTTT
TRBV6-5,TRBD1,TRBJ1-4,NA,CASSQTGVGNEKLFF,TGTGCCAGCAGTCAGACAGGGGTTGGGAATGAAAAACTGTTTTTT